This is a list of T cell receptor beta chains from one sample in a study of shared clonotypes between healthy human individuals. Sequencing was performed with immunoSEQ multiplex PCR; in TCRdb, only in-frame clones are kept and a portion is missing. Of approximately 640,000 clones detected, 72% appear once; the ten largest clones hold about 1.7%. Sequencing input: memory CD4+ T cells sorted from blood. These receptors originate from a woman in her 30s in good health. Both conserved end residues are part of each CDR3. The D gene is left open where the match is weak. Size is stated for part of the rows, as once, few or many counts, or as a class when the clone is expanded.

CDR3aa | CDR3nt | j_gene | v_gene | abundance | d_gene
CASSRDTSVEQYF | TGTGCCAGCAGCCGTGACACGTCCGTCGAGCAGTACTTC | TRBJ2-7 | TRBV5-6 | NA | NA
CASSLEGARGYTF | TGTGCCAGCAGTTTAGAGGGGGCGAGGGGCTACACCTTC | TRBJ1-2 | TRBV28 | NA | TRBD1
CASSRGGTSFYEQYF | TGTGCCAGCAGTAGGGGGGGGACTAGTTTTTACGAGCAGTACTTC | TRBJ2-7 | TRBV28 | NA | TRBD2
CASSDLGVGTQYF | TGTGCCAGCAGTGACCTGGGGGTGGGGACCCAGTACTTC | TRBJ2-5 | TRBV25-1 | once | NA
CASSPSGDSNQPQHF | TGTGCCAGCAGCCCGTCAGGGGACAGCAATCAGCCCCAGCATTTT | TRBJ1-5 | TRBV11-2 | NA | NA
CASSTSVNSYEQYF | TGTGCCAGTAGTACTAGCGTGAACTCCTACGAGCAGTACTTC | TRBJ2-7 | TRBV19 | once | NA
CASSPPPLTDTQYF | TGTGCCAGCAGCCCTCCCCCGTTGACAGATACGCAGTATTTT | TRBJ2-3 | TRBV7-2 | NA | NA
CASSINMPATRYGYTF | TGTGCCAGTAGTATTAACATGCCAGCGACTCGATATGGCTACACCTTC | TRBJ1-2 | TRBV19 | once | NA
CASSLTPSGSGNYNEQFF | TGTGCCAGCAGCTTAACCCCCTCGGGGAGTGGGAACTACAATGAGCAGTTCTTC | TRBJ2-1 | TRBV11-2 | once | NA
CASSASNTEAFF | TGTGCCAGCAGTGCTTCGAACACTGAAGCTTTCTTT | TRBJ1-1 | TRBV6-5 | once | NA
CASSQTTGTAVSSYEQYF | TGCGCCAGCAGCCAGACCACCGGGACAGCCGTCAGCTCCTACGAGCAGTACTTC | TRBJ2-7 | TRBV4-1 | NA | TRBD1
CASSLYGDLGRQETQYF | TGTGCCAGCAGCTTGTACGGGGACTTAGGACGCCAAGAGACCCAGTACTTC | TRBJ2-5 | TRBV5-6 | NA | NA
CASSPRGARSGNTIYF | TGCGCCAGCAGCCCCCGCGGGGCACGCTCTGGAAACACCATATATTTT | TRBJ1-3 | TRBV5-1 | NA | NA
CASSAGFMNTEAFF | TGTGCCAGTAGTGCGGGGTTCATGAACACTGAAGCTTTCTTT | TRBJ1-1 | TRBV19 | NA | NA
CASRLPGTDTQYF | TGTGCCAGCAGGCTACCAGGGACAGATACGCAGTATTTT | TRBJ2-3 | TRBV25-1 | NA | NA
CASRNGGNQPQHF | TGTGCCAGCAGAAACGGGGGAAATCAGCCCCAGCATTTT | TRBJ1-5 | TRBV6-5 | NA | NA
CASSLGLVLTQYF | TGTGCCAGCAGCTTGGGCCTAGTACTTACGCAGTATTTT | TRBJ2-3 | TRBV5-6 | NA | NA
CASSIEPFGTGTRNEQFF | TGTGCCAGTAGTATCGAACCCTTTGGGACAGGGACCCGAAATGAGCAGTTCTTC | TRBJ2-1 | TRBV19 | NA | TRBD1
CASSEGQGVHGYTF | TGTGCCAGCAGTGAGGGTCAGGGCGTACATGGCTACACCTTC | TRBJ1-2 | TRBV6-1 | NA | NA
CTSSQDLAGGSGANVLTF | TGCACCAGCAGCCAAGATCTAGCGGGAGGGTCTGGGGCCAACGTCCTGACTTTC | TRBJ2-6 | TRBV1 | NA | NA
CASNTGGPAFF | TGTGCCAGCAATACAGGGGGCCCAGCTTTCTTT | TRBJ1-1 | TRBV2 | NA | TRBD1
CASSQSGTNQPQHF | TGTGCCAGCAGCCAATCGGGGACCAATCAGCCCCAGCATTTT | TRBJ1-5 | TRBV16 | NA | NA
CASRLQGYEQYF | TGTGCCAGCAGATTACAGGGCTACGAGCAGTACTTC | TRBJ2-7 | TRBV6-5 | NA | NA
CASSESTGTPNF | TGTGCCAGCAGCGAGTCTACCGGGACACCAAACTTC | TRBJ2-7 | TRBV13 | NA | NA
CASSAGTGVLAAFF | TGCGCCAGCAGCGCGGGGACAGGGGTTCTTGCAGCTTTCTTT | TRBJ1-1 | TRBV5-1 | NA | TRBD1
CASSSHRGSEQYF | TGTGCCAGCAGCTCCCACCGGGGCTCCGAGCAGTACTTC | TRBJ2-7 | TRBV11-2 | NA | NA
CASSDNDRGNNQPQHF | TGTGCCAGCAGCGACAACGACAGGGGCAACAATCAGCCCCAGCATTTT | TRBJ1-5 | TRBV28 | many | TRBD1
CSVEKGNTEAFF | TGCAGCGTTGAAAAGGGGAACACTGAAGCTTTCTTT | TRBJ1-1 | TRBV29-1 | few | NA
CASSPPGQGMNTEAFF | TGTGCCAGCTCACCGCCGGGACAAGGAATGAACACTGAAGCTTTCTTT | TRBJ1-1 | TRBV18 | once | NA
CASSATRPAGQRQYF | TGTGCCAGCAGTGCCACTCGACCCGCAGGGCAGAGGCAGTACTTC | TRBJ2-7 | TRBV6-4 | NA | NA
CASSFRVHQPQHF | TGTGCCAGCAGTTTTCGGGTGCATCAGCCCCAGCATTTT | TRBJ1-5 | TRBV27 | NA | NA
CASRQQGENTEAFF | TGCGCCAGCCGTCAACAGGGAGAGAACACTGAAGCTTTCTTT | TRBJ1-1 | TRBV5-1 | NA | NA
CASRLLAGTGELFF | TGTGCCAGTAGGTTACTAGCGGGGACCGGGGAGCTGTTTTTT | TRBJ2-2 | TRBV19 | NA | TRBD2
CASSQVADYGYTF | TGCGCCAGCAGCCAAGTCGCGGATTATGGCTACACCTTC | TRBJ1-2 | TRBV4-1 | few | NA
CASSHDRETQYF | TGCGCCAGCAGCCACGACCGGGAGACCCAGTACTTC | TRBJ2-5 | TRBV5-1 | few | NA
CASSSSDRANTEAFF | TGTGCCAGCAGCTCTTCGGACAGGGCGAACACTGAAGCTTTCTTT | TRBJ1-1 | TRBV7-2 | NA | TRBD1
CASSLAGAAGELFF | TGTGCCAGCAGCTTAGCAGGGGCCGCCGGGGAGCTGTTTTTT | TRBJ2-2 | TRBV7-6 | few | NA
CASRAGGPSGELFF | TGTGCCAGCAGGGCGGGAGGGCCAAGCGGGGAGCTGTTTTTT | TRBJ2-2 | TRBV5-6 | NA | TRBD2
CASSPSTLQETQYF | TGTGCCAGCAGCCCCTCGACGTTACAAGAGACCCAGTACTTC | TRBJ2-5 | TRBV11-3 | NA | NA